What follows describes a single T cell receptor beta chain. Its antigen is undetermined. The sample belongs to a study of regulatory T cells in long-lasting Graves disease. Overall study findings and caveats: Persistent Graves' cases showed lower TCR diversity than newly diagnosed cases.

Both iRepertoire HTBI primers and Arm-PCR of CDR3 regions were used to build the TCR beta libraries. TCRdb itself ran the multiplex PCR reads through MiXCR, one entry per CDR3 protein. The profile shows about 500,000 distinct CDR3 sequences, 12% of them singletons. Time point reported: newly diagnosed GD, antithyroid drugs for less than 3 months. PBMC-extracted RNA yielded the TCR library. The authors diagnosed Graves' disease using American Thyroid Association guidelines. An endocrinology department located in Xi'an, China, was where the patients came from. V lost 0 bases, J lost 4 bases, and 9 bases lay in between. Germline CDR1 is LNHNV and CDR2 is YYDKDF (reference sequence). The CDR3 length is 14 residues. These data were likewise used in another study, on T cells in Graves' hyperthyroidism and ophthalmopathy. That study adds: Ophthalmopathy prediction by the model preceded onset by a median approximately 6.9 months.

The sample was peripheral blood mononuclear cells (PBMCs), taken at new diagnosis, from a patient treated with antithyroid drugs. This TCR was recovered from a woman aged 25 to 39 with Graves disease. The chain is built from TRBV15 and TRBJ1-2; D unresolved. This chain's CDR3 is CATSRERAVYGYTF. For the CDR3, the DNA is TGTGCCACCAGCAGAGAGCGGGCAGTCTATGGCTACACCTTC. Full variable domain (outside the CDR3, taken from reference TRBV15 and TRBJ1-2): DAMVIQNPRYQVTQFGKPVTLSCSQTLNHNVMYWYQQKSSQAPKLLFHYYDKDFNNEADTPDNFQSRRPNTSFCFLDIRSPGLGDTAMYLCATSRERAVYGYTFGSGTRLTVV.